This T cell receptor (beta chain) was captured in a study of OX40 agonist ivuxolimab in advanced cancers. Findings and caveats of the study: Clonal expansion was seen in CD4+ and CD8+ blood T cells by week 6 at 0.1 to 3.0 mg/kg.

The V and J ends lost 4 bases and 1 base respectively, with 15 bases between them. Germline V gene lookup returns CDR1 SGDLS and CDR2 YYNGEE. The length of the CDR3 is 16 residues. Details on this clone: Its antigen is not identified.

Any history of autoimmune disease or systemic immunosuppression disqualified patients. The timepoints at which blood was sampled were baseline, cycle 4 day 1, and cycle 7 day 1. Libraries were prepared by immunoSEQ multiplex PCR; TCRdb keeps only in-frame clonotypes and omits some of them. The sample contains about 49,000 clones, around 94% of which appear only once. This TCR derives from an adult with an advanced solid tumor such as melanoma, head and neck, liver or kidney cancer. The material sequenced was CD4+ or CD8+ T cells sorted from blood, taken in a trial of the OX40 agonist ivuxolimab. This chain uses TRBV9 with TRBJ2-1; D uncertain. The CDR3 reads CASSRLRGPSYNEQFF. The CDR3 coding sequence is TGTGCCAGCAGCCGTTTGCGAGGCCCATCCTACAATGAGCAGTTCTTC.